This TCR beta chain was documented in a study of long-term antiretroviral therapy in people with HIV. In the study overall: By about a decade, the earliest samples predate the 2015 immediate-ART recommendation. General observations from the study: The range of CDR3 lengths in HIV repertoires proved narrower than that found in controls. Older ART regimens may have been in use when blood was drawn between the mid-2000s and the late 2010s.

A word on this clone: Antigen: not known.

V shed 4 bases, J shed 4 bases, and the junction held 14 bases outside the gene matches. CDR3 size: 18 residues. Germline V lookup: CDR1 MGHRA, CDR2 YSYEKL. The immunoSEQ assay was v3.0, run at survey level. For each individual sample, sequencing targeted 40,000-50,000 T-cell genomes. Clones were sequenced by immunoSEQ multiplex PCR, and TCRdb holds only the in-frame ones, with some missing. The table has some 35,000 clones, about 70% seen once. This sequence originates from a man in his fifties with HIV. This rearrangement joins TRBV4-1 to TRBJ1-4, with 8 bases identical to TRBD1. The starting material was unsorted PBMCs, obtained 3 years after starting antiretroviral therapy. CDR3 coding DNA: TGCGCCAGCAGCCTAAGCGGGAACCGGGACAGGTATAATGAAAAACTGTTTTTT. This translates into CASSLSGNRDRYNEKLFF.